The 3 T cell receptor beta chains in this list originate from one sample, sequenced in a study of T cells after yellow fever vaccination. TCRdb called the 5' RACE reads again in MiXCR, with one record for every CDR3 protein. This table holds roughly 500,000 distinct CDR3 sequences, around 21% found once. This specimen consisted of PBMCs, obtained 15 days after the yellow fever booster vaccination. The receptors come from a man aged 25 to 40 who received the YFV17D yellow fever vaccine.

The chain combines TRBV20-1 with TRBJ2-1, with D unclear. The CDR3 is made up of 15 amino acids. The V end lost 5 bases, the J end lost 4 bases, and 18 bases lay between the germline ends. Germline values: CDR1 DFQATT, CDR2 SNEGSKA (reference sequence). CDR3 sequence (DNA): TGCAGTGCTGAGAGTCTAGATTACCCGTACAATGAGCAGTTCTTC. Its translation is CSAESLDYPYNEQFF.

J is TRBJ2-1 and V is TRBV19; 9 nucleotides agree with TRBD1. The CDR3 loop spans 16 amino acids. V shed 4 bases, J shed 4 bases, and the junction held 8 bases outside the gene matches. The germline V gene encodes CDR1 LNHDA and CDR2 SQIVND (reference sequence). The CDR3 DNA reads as TGTGCCAGTAGTACTCCCGACAGGGGGTTTTACAATGAGCAGTTCTTC. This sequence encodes CASSTPDRGFYNEQFF.

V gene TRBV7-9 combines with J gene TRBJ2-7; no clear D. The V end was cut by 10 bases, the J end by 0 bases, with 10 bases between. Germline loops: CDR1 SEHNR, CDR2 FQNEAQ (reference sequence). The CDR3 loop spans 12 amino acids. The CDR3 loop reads CATMGNSYEQYF. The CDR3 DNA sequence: TGTGCCACCATGGGAAACTCCTACGAGCAGTACTTC.